The 10 T cell receptor beta chains given below trace back to one sample, sequenced in a study of beta chain features in type 1 diabetes. Expressed TCRB transcripts were sequenced because the isolated RNA had all been reverse transcribed beforehand. Generated by immunoSEQ multiplex PCR, the TCRdb table keeps only in-frame clones and is missing some. The sample has 310,000 or so clones, 8% seen once. The sequenced sample consisted of central memory CD4+ T cells from blood. All receptors derive from a woman between 18 and 30 years old in good health.

The gene calls are TRBV6-5 and TRBJ2-5; D may be TRBD1 or TRBD2 (6 bases each). Trimming cost V 5 bases and J 4 bases, with 11 bases left between them. Per germline, CDR1 MNHEY and CDR2 SVGAGI. The CDR3 totals 13 residues. The CDR3 protein is CASSKQGLETQYF. Here the CDR3 DNA reads TGTGCCAGCAGTAAACAGGGACTAGAGACCCAGTACTTC.

This clone was counted a few times. The chain recombines TRBV18 with TRBJ2-5, with a weak D call TRBD2 (6 bases). Between the trimmed V and J ends, which lost 5 bases and 3 bases, there was a span of 10 bases. Per the germline V gene, CDR1 is KGHSH and CDR2 is LQKENI. The CDR3 consists of 13 residues. The CDR3: CASSVPGEETQYF. The CDR3 DNA sequence: TGTGCCAGCTCAGTGCCGGGAGAAGAGACCCAGTACTTC.

This clone was detected many times. The CDR3 bases are TGTGCCAGCAGCGTAGGTGCGACTAGTGACACCGGGGAGCTGTTTTTT. Translating it yields CASSVGATSDTGELFF. This chain uses TRBV9 with TRBJ2-2; TRBD2 is a possible D gene (6 bases). The CDR3 runs to 16 residues. The V end was cut by 0 bases, the J end by 3 bases, with 12 bases between. Germline-derived CDR1 and CDR2 are SGDLS and YYNGEE.

This sequence joins TRBV10-3 and TRBJ1-1, with 7 bases that match TRBD1. J lost 0 bases, V lost 11 bases, and 6 bases had no gene match. CDR1 ENHRY and CDR2 SYGVKD come from the germline V gene. The CDR3 extends over 13 amino acids. DNA of the CDR3: TGTGCCCTAAAGGGACAGCTGAACACTGAAGCTTTCTTT. Its protein is CALKGQLNTEAFF.

This chain joins TRBV7-2 and TRBJ1-1; D gene ambiguous. The CDR3 consists of 12 residues. The V gene's germline CDR1 is SGHTA and CDR2 FQGNSA. V shed 2 bases and J shed 0 bases, with 1 base lying between them. The CDR3 DNA is TGTGCCAGCAGCTTAATGAACACTGAAGCTTTCTTT. Its protein product is CASSLMNTEAFF.

This chain joins TRBV6-1 and TRBJ1-2, with TRBD1 as a possible D gene (5 bases). The length of the CDR3 is 14 residues. CDR1 MNHNS and CDR2 SASEGT come from the germline V gene. Trimming removed 6 bases at V and 1 base at J, with 12 bases between. As DNA, the CDR3 is TGTGCCAGCAGAAACGCAGGGCGTAACTATGGCTACACCTTC. Translated, it gives CASRNAGRNYGYTF.

The chain combines TRBV2 with TRBJ2-7, with D possibly TRBD1 on 5 matching bases. The V end was cut by 4 bases, the J end by 1 base, with 17 bases between. In germline, CDR1 is SNHLY, CDR2 FYNNEI. There are 16 residues in the CDR3. CDR3 nucleotide sequence: TGTGCCAGCAGTGGATCAGGGTTGCTAGGTTCCTACGAGCAGTACTTC. Translation: CASSGSGLLGSYEQYF.

This clone was counted a few times. The chain couples TRBV9 to TRBJ2-1, with 7 positions matching TRBD2. Germline trimming cut 3 bases from V and 3 bases from J; bases unmatched to any gene: 6. CDR3 size: 15 residues. Germline V gene data show CDR1 as SGDLS and CDR2 as YYNGEE. CDR3 DNA sequence: TGTGCCAGCAGCGACCGGGACTACAACTACAATGAGCAGTTCTTC. This sequence encodes CASSDRDYNYNEQFF.

This clone was observed at least ten times. The chain links TRBV5-4 to TRBJ2-1; TRBD1 agrees at 9 bases. The CDR3 covers 16 residues. Germline CDR1 reads SGHNT; CDR2 reads YYREEE (reference sequence). After removal of 5 bases from V and 7 bases from J, the junction contained 13 bases not matched to a gene. The CDR3 DNA reads TGTGCCAGCAGATCATTATCAGGGACAGGGTGGAATGAGCAGTTCTTC. This encodes CASRSLSGTGWNEQFF.

This clone was picked up a small number of times. Distinct nucleotide sequences in the sample also encode this CDR3. The chain links TRBV7-9 to TRBJ2-7, with a tentative D call TRBD2 (5 bases). The CDR3 has 11 amino acids. Looked up from germline, CDR1 is SEHNR and CDR2 is FQNEAQ (reference sequence). V was pared by 5 bases and J by 6 bases, with 8 bases between. The CDR3 sequence: CASSQRFEQYF. The CDR3 nucleotides are TGTGCCAGCAGCCAGCGGTTCGAGCAGTACTTC.